The rows below give T cell receptor beta chains drawn from one sample of a study of T-cell reconstitution after alpha-beta-depleted transplantation in children. TCRdb analysed the PCR reads with MiXCR anew, one entry per CDR3 protein. The sample holds 450,000 to 500,000 distinct CDR3 sequences, around 13% seen once. This specimen was PBMCs from the stem cell graft donor, taken from the stem cell graft. These receptors were taken from a human donor who donated a stem cell graft to a child with combined immunodeficiency. Both conserved end residues are part of each CDR3. The D gene is left open where the match is weak. Clone sizes are given selectively: once, few, many, or a class where the clone is expanded.

clone size	D gene	V gene	CDR3 length	J gene	CDR3 protein	CDR3 DNA
many	NA	TRBV6-2/TRBV6-3	17	TRBJ2-7	CASSYSSPWGRNYEQYF	TGTGCCAGCAGTTACTCGAGCCCCTGGGGCAGAAACTACGAGCAGTACTTC
NA	TRBD1	TRBV5-6	16	TRBJ1-2	CASSEGGTGEYYGYTF	TGTGCCAGCAGCGAAGGCGGGACAGGGGAGTACTATGGCTACACCTTC
NA	NA	TRBV12-3/TRBV12-4	13	TRBJ1-4	CASSFWGGLRLFF	TGTGCCAGCAGTTTCTGGGGGGGCCTAAGGCTGTTTTTT
NA	TRBD2	TRBV30	13	TRBJ2-1	CAWKGLAVNEEFF	TGTGCCTGGAAGGGGCTAGCGGTCAATGAGGAGTTCTTC
few	TRBD1	TRBV18	14	TRBJ2-7	CASSPTGGLGEQYF	TGTGCCAGCTCACCGACAGGGGGCCTGGGGGAGCAGTACTTC
NA	NA	TRBV27	15	TRBJ1-6	CASSSSGSDNSPLHF	TGTGCCAGCAGCAGTAGCGGATCGGATAATTCACCCCTCCACTTT
NA	NA	TRBV5-1	18	TRBJ2-2	CASSLAVYGSANTGELFF	TGCGCCAGCAGCTTGGCCGTGTATGGCTCCGCGAACACCGGGGAGCTGTTTTTT
NA	NA	TRBV5-1	13	TRBJ1-2	CASRDGSKGGYTF	TGCGCCAGCAGGGACGGATCTAAGGGTGGCTACACCTTC
many	TRBD1	TRBV5-1	14	TRBJ2-5	CASSPGQGKETQYF	TGCGCCAGCAGCCCCGGACAGGGGAAGGAGACCCAGTACTTC
many	TRBD1	TRBV27	15	TRBJ2-7	CASSPNRGISYEQYF	TGTGCCAGCAGTCCCAACAGGGGAATATCCTACGAGCAGTACTTC
NA	NA	TRBV6-1	15	TRBJ1-1	CASSPDSPRYTEAFF	TGTGCCAGCAGTCCCGACAGTCCCCGGTACACTGAAGCTTTCTTT
NA	NA	TRBV9	17	TRBJ2-3	CASSEGSTSASTDTQYF	TGTGCCAGCAGCGAGGGTTCCACTTCGGCTAGCACAGATACGCAGTATTTT
NA	TRBD2	TRBV20-1	12	TRBJ2-5	CSATLAEETQYF	TGCAGTGCTACACTAGCGGAAGAGACCCAGTACTTC
few	NA	TRBV9	16	TRBJ2-3	CASSVTPDTSTDTQYF	TGTGCCAGCAGCGTTACTCCAGATACTAGCACAGATACGCAGTATTTT
many	TRBD2	TRBV27	14	TRBJ2-7	CASSPTSASYEQYF	TGTGCCAGCAGTCCGACTAGCGCGTCCTACGAGCAGTACTTC